The entry below describes one TCR beta chain. Its antigen remains unidentified. This specimen comes from a study of cytomegalovirus exposure and HLA in healthy donors. The study's findings and limits: In a later analysis, the majority of CMV-associated beta chains seemingly showed HLA restriction.

Germline loops: CDR1 LNHDA, CDR2 SQIVND (reference sequence). Deletions cut 8 bases from V and 7 bases from J, with 11 bases between. This CDR3 is built from 12 residues. This PCR relied on a set of 60 Vbeta primers and 13 Jbeta primers. Methods used by the authors: Later reanalysis found about 80 million unique TCR beta chains, roughly 9.9 million of them shared. Profiled with immunoSEQ multiplex PCR; TCRdb holds only in-frame clones, not every one. That table supplies the V and J calls and clone size; D and trimming were determined from the DNA. The repertoire holds about 140,000 clones, with 77% as singletons.

This TCR was recovered from a woman aged 40 to 50 in good health and CMV-seronegative. The V and J genes are TRBV19 and TRBJ1-4; D might be TRBD1 (5 bases). The sequencing sample was made of PBMCs. This CDR3 is CASGGTVEKLFF. CDR3 DNA: TGTGCCAGTGGGGGGACGGTTGAAAAACTGTTTTTT.